These 26 T cell receptor beta chains share one sample of origin, sequenced in a study of Graves' ophthalmopathy and Graves' hyperthyroidism. From RNA, the CDR3 regions of TCR beta chains were amplified and sequenced. Investigators did first-round RT-PCR with HTBI primers, then second-round multiplex PCR. TCRdb re-called the multiplex PCR reads with MiXCR, one entry per CDR3 protein. The repertoire holds roughly 610,000 distinct CDR3 sequences, with 22% as singletons. The specimen was peripheral blood. The receptors shown here come from a woman aged 18-30 years with stable Graves' hyperthyroidism. Some clones in this sample may be carry-over from other donors' samples.

This clonotype was detected ten times or more. The chain joins TRBV6-5 to TRBJ2-7, with TRBD1 matching 8 bases. The germline gives CDR1 MNHEY, CDR2 SVGAGI. The CDR3 has 14 amino acids. The J segment lost 0 bases and the V segment lost 7 bases, leaving 5 bases of the junction unmatched. CDR3 in DNA: TGTGCCAGCACTTTGACAGGGGACTCCTACGAGCAGTACTTC. It codes for CASTLTGDSYEQYF.

J is TRBJ1-5 and V is TRBV19; D unclear. V was cut by 1 base and J by 3 bases, with 7 bases left in between. The CDR3 is 14 residues long. Germline values: CDR1 LNHDA, CDR2 SQIVND (reference sequence). CDR3 residues: CASSIVADNQPQHF. In nucleotides, the CDR3 is TGTGCCAGTAGTATAGTGGCAGACAATCAGCCCCAGCATTTT. The full variable domain, its missing parts supplied by reference TRBV19 and TRBJ1-5, is DGGITQSPKYLFRKEGQNVTLSCEQNLNHDAMYWYRQDPGQGLRLIYYSQIVNDFQKGDIAEGYSVSREKKESFPLTVTSAQKNPTAFYLCASSIVADNQPQHFGDGTRLSIL.

Written as DNA, the CDR3 is TGTGCCAGGGGAGGGGCGACGGGGCACGAGCAGTACTTC. As protein: CARGGATGHEQYF. The chain is built from TRBV2 and TRBJ2-7; 7 nucleotides line up with TRBD2. In germline, CDR1 is SNHLY, CDR2 FYNNEI. V trimming: 9 bases; J trimming: 5 bases; junction bases outside the gene matches: 10. The length of the CDR3 is 13 residues.

This chain uses TRBV6-1 with TRBJ1-2, with 7 nucleotides matching TRBD1. This CDR3 contains 13 residues. Germline CDR1 MNHNS, CDR2 SASEGT. V trimming: 7 bases; J trimming: 4 bases; junction bases outside the gene matches: 6. The CDR3 DNA reads TGTGCCAGCAACAAGGACAGGACCTATGGCTACACCTTC. It specifies CASNKDRTYGYTF.

The gene calls are TRBV19 and TRBJ2-4, with 9 bases matching TRBD2. V lost 5 bases to trimming and J lost 3 bases; unmatched junction nucleotides: 8. The V gene's germline CDR1 is LNHDA and CDR2 SQIVND (reference sequence). This CDR3 spans 16 amino acids. DNA for the CDR3: TGTGCCAGTAGTGCTCCGAGGCGGGAGGGCAAAAACATTCAGTACTTC. Its protein is CASSAPRREGKNIQYF.

A remark on this clonotype: A much larger clonotype is one base distant, so this may be a read error. The V call is TRBV5-1, the J call TRBJ1-1, with 10 bases aligning to TRBD1. Losses at the gene ends were 4 bases for V and 1 base for J; bases not matched to a gene: 10. This CDR3 contains 17 residues. Germline loops: CDR1 SGHRS, CDR2 YFSETQ. In DNA form, the CDR3 reads TGCGCCAGCAGCCCAACCTCTCGGGACAGGGGGAACACTGAAGCTTTCTTT. Amino acid sequence: CASSPTSRDRGNTEAFF.

This clonotype was recorded at least ten times. In DNA, the CDR3 is TGTGCCAGCAGTCTAGAGAGGAGGGGGGAGACCCAGTACTTC. This translates into CASSLERRGETQYF. The rearrangement joins TRBV12-3 or TRBV12-4 to TRBJ2-5, with D perhaps TRBD1 or TRBD2 (6 bases each). Trimming removed 5 bases from V and 5 bases from J, with 15 bases in between. The CDR3 totals 14 residues.

The rearrangement joins TRBV12-5 to TRBJ2-4; the match to TRBD2 covers 8 bases. The CDR3 spans 17 residues. V was clipped by 5 bases and J by 3 bases; unmatched bases: 12. CDR1 and CDR2 from the germline V gene are LGHNT and FRNRAP. CDR3 bases: TGTGCTAGTGGTCTCTACGGACTTGCGGGGGGCAAAAACATTCAGTACTTC. It codes for CASGLYGLAGGKNIQYF. Filled out from reference TRBV12-5 and TRBJ2-4, the complete variable domain reads DARVTQTPRHKVTEMGQEVTMRCQPILGHNTVFWYRQTMMQGLELLAYFRNRAPLDDSGMPKDRFSAEMPDATLATLKIQPSEPRDSAVYFCASGLYGLAGGKNIQYFGAGTRLSVL.

This clonotype was seen only a few times. V and J are TRBV25-1 and TRBJ1-6; D is possibly TRBD1 (6 bases). CDR3 length equals 15 residues. The V end was cut by 4 bases, the J end by 7 bases, with 14 bases between. The germline CDR1 and CDR2 sequences are MGHDK and SYGVNS. For the CDR3, the DNA is TGTGCCAGCAGTGGACCTCCGGGGGGCAATTCACCCCTCCACTTT. This sequence encodes CASSGPPGGNSPLHF. The full variable domain, its missing parts supplied by reference TRBV25-1 and TRBJ1-6, is EADIYQTPRYLVIGTGKKITLECSQTMGHDKMYWYQQDPGMELHLIHYSYGVNSTEKGDLSSESTVSRIRTEHFPLTLESARPSHTSQYLCASSGPPGGNSPLHFGNGTRLTVT.

A note on this clonotype: Just one base apart from a much larger clone, this may be a read error. The rearrangement links TRBV20-1 to TRBJ1-1; no definite D call. CDR1 and CDR2 (germline): DFQATT, SNEGSKA (reference sequence). CDR3 length: 13 residues. CDR3 loop: CSARGIPDTKAFF. Here the CDR3 DNA reads TGCAGTGCTAGAGGGATCCCCGACACTAAAGCTTTCTTT.

This clonotype was seen more than once but under ten times. The V and J genes are TRBV20-1 and TRBJ1-1; D uncertain. CDR1 and CDR2 from the germline V gene are DFQATT and SNEGSKA (reference sequence). The ends were cut back, 3 bases at V and 1 base at J, with 9 bases in the middle. This CDR3 region has 13 residues. The CDR3 DNA sequence: TGCAGTGCTAGCTGGGCGGGGAACACTGAAGCTTTCTTT. Translating it yields CSASWAGNTEAFF.

The sample holds many counts of this clonotype. The chain combines TRBV12-3 or TRBV12-4 with TRBJ1-1, with D possibly being TRBD1 (5 bases). Deletions cut 6 bases from V and 5 bases from J, with 13 bases between. The CDR3 totals 13 residues. This CDR3 reads CASSSGTVTEAFF. CDR3 sequence (DNA): TGTGCCAGCAGCTCCGGGACGGTAACTGAAGCTTTCTTT.

The chain couples TRBV20-1 to TRBJ1-6; D perhaps matches TRBD1 (5 bases). CDR1 is DFQATT and CDR2 is SNEGSKA in the germline V gene (reference sequence). CDR3 length equals 12 residues. V was cut by 7 bases and J by 7 bases, with 11 bases left in between. The CDR3 here is CSVREYNSPLHF. The CDR3 DNA sequence: TGCAGTGTCAGGGAGTACAATTCACCCCTCCACTTT.

This clonotype was detected a few times. The chain links TRBV2 to TRBJ2-7, with D perhaps given as TRBD1 or TRBD2 (5 bases each). CDR1 SNHLY and CDR2 FYNNEI come from the germline V gene. This CDR3 region has 13 residues. V was cut by 6 bases and J by 9 bases, with 18 bases left in between. The CDR3 nucleotides read TGTGCCAGCAGACAGGTGCCGGATGGGGGGCAGTACTTC. Translating gives CASRQVPDGGQYF.

This clonotype was seen repeatedly, ten times or more. A junction boundary mismatches the germline segment, possibly from a read error. The chain combines TRBV2 with TRBJ2-7; 10 bases align to TRBD1. The germline gives CDR1 SNHLY, CDR2 FYNNEI. CDR3 size: 18 residues. The CDR3 loop reads CASREGTGVFTRLNEQYF. The CDR3 nucleotides are TGTGCCAGCAGAGAAGGGACAGGGGTATTCACTAGACTCAACGAGCAGTACTTC.

This clonotype was seen a handful of times. This chain uses TRBV11-2 with TRBJ2-7, with D possibly being TRBD2 (6 bases). Germline V CDR1 and CDR2: SGHAT, FQNNGV. With 0 bases removed from V and 4 bases from J, the gap between germline ends came to 19 bases. The CDR3 runs 17 residues. The CDR3 bases are TGTGCCAGCAGCTTAGAAGGTCCCGGGGGAGGCAAATACGAGCAGTACTTC. This gives the protein CASSLEGPGGGKYEQYF.

A few counts support this clonotype. This sequence joins TRBV20-1 and TRBJ2-7, with TRBD2 matching 11 bases. V lost 1 base, J lost 0 bases, and 8 bases stayed unmatched. This CDR3 spans 17 amino acids. Per the germline V gene, CDR1 is DFQATT and CDR2 is SNEGSKA (reference sequence). The CDR3 here is CSARVRLAGGFSYEQYF. For the CDR3, the DNA is TGCAGTGCTAGAGTGCGTCTAGCGGGAGGCTTCTCCTACGAGCAGTACTTC.

The table lists this clonotype with many counts. J is TRBJ2-6 and V is TRBV12-3 or TRBV12-4, with 7 bases identical to TRBD1. The CDR3 runs 16 residues. With V trimmed by 6 bases and J by 0 bases, 5 bases remained unmatched. The CDR3 bases are TGTGCCAGCAGGATGACAGGGCTCTCTGGGGCCAACGTCCTGACTTTC. It encodes CASRMTGLSGANVLTF.

The table lists this clonotype with many counts. The genes are TRBV6-2 or TRBV6-3 and TRBJ1-5; D not certain. From germline, CDR1 is MNHEY and CDR2 SVGEGT. Trimming stripped 4 bases from V and 7 bases from J, with 14 bases between. The CDR3 is 14 residues long. CDR3 nucleotides: TGTGCCAGCAGTTCGTCAAGCCTAATCCAGCCCCAGCATTTT. Translated, it gives CASSSSSLIQPQHF.

This clonotype came up many times. The chain carries TRBV5-1 and TRBJ2-5; TRBD1 might be the D (5 bases). Trimming took 0 bases from V and 3 from J, leaving 12 bases between them. Germline lookup yields CDR1 SGHRS and CDR2 YFSETQ. The CDR3 extends over 15 amino acids. The CDR3 sequence is CASSLGGAIEETQYF. CDR3 coding DNA: TGCGCCAGCAGCTTGGGGGGCGCGATTGAAGAGACCCAGTACTTC.

In its sample, this clonotype was seen many times. This chain links TRBV12-3 or TRBV12-4 with TRBJ2-7, with D possibly being TRBD1 or TRBD2 (5 bases each). This CDR3 has 14 amino acids. V lost 3 bases and J lost 0, with 9 bases in between. Here the CDR3 DNA reads TGTGCCAGCAGTTTTCTGGGACGCTCCTACGAGCAGTACTTC. Translating gives CASSFLGRSYEQYF.

This clonotype was seen at least ten times. V usage is TRBV7-6 and J usage is TRBJ2-7; 7 bases match TRBD2. CDR1 is SGHVS, CDR2 FNYEAQ, per germline. The CDR3 runs 15 residues. Trimming at V came to 5 bases and at J to 1 base, leaving 8 bases not matched to a gene. The CDR3 reads CASSPPLAVSYEQYF. DNA of the CDR3: TGTGCCAGCAGCCCACCCCTAGCGGTATCCTACGAGCAGTACTTC.

This clonotype was seen many times. The chain recombines TRBV7-2 with TRBJ2-7, with 7 bases fitting TRBD2. CDR3 length equals 13 residues. Losses at the gene ends were 8 bases for V and 0 bases for J; bases not matched to a gene: 4. The germline V gene has CDR1 SGHTA and CDR2 FQGNSA. The CDR3 DNA follows: TGTGCCAGCGGGAGGGTACCCTCCTACGAGCAGTACTTC. The encoded protein is CASGRVPSYEQYF.

This clonotype occurred a few times. The rearrangement joins TRBV11-1 to TRBJ2-1; unclear D gene. Germline V gene lookup returns CDR1 SGHAT and CDR2 FQDESV (reference sequence). Trimming cost V 2 bases and J 4 bases, with 6 bases left between them. This CDR3 has 13 amino acids. The CDR3: CASSLSRYNEQFF. Here the CDR3 DNA reads TGTGCCAGCAGCTTATCGCGGTACAATGAGCAGTTCTTC. The variable domain in full, with the rest retrieved from reference TRBV11-1 and TRBJ2-1, is EAEVAQSPRYKITEKSQAVAFWCDPISGHATLYWYRQILGQGPELLVQFQDESVVDDSQLPKDRFSAERLKGVDSTLKIQPAELGDSAMYLCASSLSRYNEQFFGPGTRLTVL.

The chain has TRBV27 and TRBJ2-6, with D unclear. The CDR3 totals 15 residues. Germline values: CDR1 MNHEY, CDR2 SMNVEV (reference sequence). Trimming pared 4 bases from V and 3 bases from J, leaving 10 bases between. CDR3 sequence reads: CASSSLLFGANVLTF. In DNA form, the CDR3 reads TGTGCCAGCAGTTCCCTGCTATTTGGGGCCAACGTCCTGACTTTC.

This clonotype was found many times. The chain recombines TRBV12-3 or TRBV12-4 with TRBJ1-1; D is undetermined. This CDR3 is 16 amino acids long. The V and J ends lost 4 bases and 0 bases respectively, with 15 bases between them. CDR3 nucleotides: TGTGCCAGCAGTTATCTACGCGGAGGGTTGAACACTGAAGCTTTCTTT. This codes for CASSYLRGGLNTEAFF.